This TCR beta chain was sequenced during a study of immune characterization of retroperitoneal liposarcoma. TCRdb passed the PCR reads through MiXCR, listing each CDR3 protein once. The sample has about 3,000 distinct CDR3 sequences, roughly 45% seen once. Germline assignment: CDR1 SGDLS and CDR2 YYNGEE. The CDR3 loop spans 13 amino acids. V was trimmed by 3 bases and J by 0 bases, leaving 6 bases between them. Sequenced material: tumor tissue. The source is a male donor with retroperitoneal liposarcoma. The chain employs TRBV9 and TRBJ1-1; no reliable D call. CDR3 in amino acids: CASSANLNTEAFF. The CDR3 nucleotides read TGTGCCAGCAGCGCTAACTTGAACACTGAAGCTTTCTTT.